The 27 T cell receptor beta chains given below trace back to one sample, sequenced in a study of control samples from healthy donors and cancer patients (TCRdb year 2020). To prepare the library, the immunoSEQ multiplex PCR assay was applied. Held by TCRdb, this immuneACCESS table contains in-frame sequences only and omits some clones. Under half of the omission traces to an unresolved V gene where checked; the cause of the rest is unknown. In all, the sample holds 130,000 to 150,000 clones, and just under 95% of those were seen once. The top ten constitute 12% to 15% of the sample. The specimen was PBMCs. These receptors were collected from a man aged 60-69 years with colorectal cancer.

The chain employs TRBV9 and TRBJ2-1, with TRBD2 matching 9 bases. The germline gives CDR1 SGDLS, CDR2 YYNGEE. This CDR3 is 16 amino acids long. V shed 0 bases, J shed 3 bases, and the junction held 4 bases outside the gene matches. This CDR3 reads CASSVEGSGGYNEQFF. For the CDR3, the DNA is TGTGCCAGCAGCGTAGAGGGTAGCGGGGGCTACAATGAGCAGTTCTTC. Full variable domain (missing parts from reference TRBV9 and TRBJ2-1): DSGVTQTPKHLITATGQRVTLRCSPRSGDLSVYWYQQSLDQGLQFLIQYYNGEERAKGNILERFSAQQFPDLHSELNLSSLELGDSALYFCASSVEGSGGYNEQFFGPGTRLTVL.

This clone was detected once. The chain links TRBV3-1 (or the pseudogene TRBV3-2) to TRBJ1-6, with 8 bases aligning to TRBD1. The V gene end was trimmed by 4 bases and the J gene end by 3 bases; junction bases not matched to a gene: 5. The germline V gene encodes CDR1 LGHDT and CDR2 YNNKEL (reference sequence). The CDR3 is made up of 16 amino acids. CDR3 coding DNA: TGTGCCAGCAGCCCGACAGGGGCTGGCTATAATTCACCCCTCCACTTT. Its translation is CASSPTGAGYNSPLHF.

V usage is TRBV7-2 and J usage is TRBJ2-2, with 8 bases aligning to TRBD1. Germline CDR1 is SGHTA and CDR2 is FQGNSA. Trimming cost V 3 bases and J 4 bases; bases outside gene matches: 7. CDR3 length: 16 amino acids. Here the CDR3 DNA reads TGTGCCAGCAGCTTTCAAGCACAGGGGGTCACCGGGGAGCTGTTTTTT. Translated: CASSFQAQGVTGELFF.

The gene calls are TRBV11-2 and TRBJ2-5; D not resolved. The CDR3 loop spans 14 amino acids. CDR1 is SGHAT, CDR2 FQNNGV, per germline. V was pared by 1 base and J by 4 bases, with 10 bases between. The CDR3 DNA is TGTGCCAGCAGCTTAGGTGGGGTATCAGAGACCCAGTACTTC. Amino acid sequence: CASSLGGVSETQYF.

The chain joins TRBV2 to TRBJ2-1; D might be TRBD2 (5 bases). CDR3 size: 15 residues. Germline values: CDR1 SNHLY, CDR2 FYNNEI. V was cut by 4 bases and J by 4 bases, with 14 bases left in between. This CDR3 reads CASSVGKSPYNEQFF. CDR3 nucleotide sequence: TGTGCCAGCAGTGTCGGGAAGTCCCCATACAATGAGCAGTTCTTC.

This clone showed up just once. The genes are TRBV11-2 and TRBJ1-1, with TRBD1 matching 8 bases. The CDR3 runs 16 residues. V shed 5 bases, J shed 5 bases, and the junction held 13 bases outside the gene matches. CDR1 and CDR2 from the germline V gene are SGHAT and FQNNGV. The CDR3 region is CASSAQGARVSTEAFF. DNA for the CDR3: TGTGCCAGCAGCGCGCAGGGGGCGCGGGTCAGTACTGAAGCTTTCTTT.

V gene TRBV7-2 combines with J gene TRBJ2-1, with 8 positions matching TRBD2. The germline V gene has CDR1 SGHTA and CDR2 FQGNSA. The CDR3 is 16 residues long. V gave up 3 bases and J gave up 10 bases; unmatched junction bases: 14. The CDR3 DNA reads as TGTGCCAGCAGCTTGACGGGAGGGGGGGCCCTCAGCGAGCAGTTCTTC. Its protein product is CASSLTGGGALSEQFF.

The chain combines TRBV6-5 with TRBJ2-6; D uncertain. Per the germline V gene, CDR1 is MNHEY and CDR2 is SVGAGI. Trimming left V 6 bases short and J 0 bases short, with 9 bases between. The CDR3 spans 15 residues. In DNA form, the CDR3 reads TGTGCCAGCAGGGAGAGAATCTCTGGGGCCAACGTCCTGACTTTC. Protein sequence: CASRERISGANVLTF.

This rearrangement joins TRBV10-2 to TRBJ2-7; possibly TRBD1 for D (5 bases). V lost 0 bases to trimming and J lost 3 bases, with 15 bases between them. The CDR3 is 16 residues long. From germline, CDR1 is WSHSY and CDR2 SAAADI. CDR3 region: CASSESKYQRGYEQYF. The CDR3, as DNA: TGCGCCAGCAGTGAGTCAAAGTACCAAAGGGGCTACGAGCAGTACTTC.

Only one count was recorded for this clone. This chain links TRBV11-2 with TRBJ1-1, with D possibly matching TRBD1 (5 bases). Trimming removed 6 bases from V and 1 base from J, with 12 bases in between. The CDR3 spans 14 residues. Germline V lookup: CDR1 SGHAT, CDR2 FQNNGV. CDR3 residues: CASSPGTANTEAFF. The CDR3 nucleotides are TGTGCCAGCAGTCCCGGGACCGCGAACACTGAAGCTTTCTTT.

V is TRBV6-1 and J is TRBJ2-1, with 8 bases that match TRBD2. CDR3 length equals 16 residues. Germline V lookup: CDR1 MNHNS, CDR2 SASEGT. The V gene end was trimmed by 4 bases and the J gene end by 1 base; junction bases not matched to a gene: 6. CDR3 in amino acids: CASSATSVESYNEQFF. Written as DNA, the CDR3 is TGTGCCAGCAGTGCGACTAGCGTGGAATCCTACAATGAGCAGTTCTTC.

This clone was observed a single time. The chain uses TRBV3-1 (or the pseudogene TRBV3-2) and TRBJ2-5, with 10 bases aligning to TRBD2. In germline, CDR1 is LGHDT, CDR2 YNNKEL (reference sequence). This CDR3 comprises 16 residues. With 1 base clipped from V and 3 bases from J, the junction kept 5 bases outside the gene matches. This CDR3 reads CASSQVLAGVKETQYF. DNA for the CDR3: TGTGCCAGCAGCCAAGTTCTAGCGGGGGTTAAAGAGACCCAGTACTTC.

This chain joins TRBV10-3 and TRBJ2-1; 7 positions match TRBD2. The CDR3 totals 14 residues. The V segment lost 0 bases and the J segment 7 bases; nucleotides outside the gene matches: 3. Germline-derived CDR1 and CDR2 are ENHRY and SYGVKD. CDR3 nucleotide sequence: TGTGCCATCAGTGAGTCGAGCGGGGCAAATGAGCAGTTCTTC. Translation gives CAISESSGANEQFF.

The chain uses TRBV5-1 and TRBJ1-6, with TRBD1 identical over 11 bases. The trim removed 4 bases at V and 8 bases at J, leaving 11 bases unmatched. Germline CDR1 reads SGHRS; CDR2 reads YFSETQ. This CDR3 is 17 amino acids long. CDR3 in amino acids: CASSRQRTGGDDSPLHF. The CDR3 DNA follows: TGCGCCAGCAGCAGGCAACGGACAGGGGGCGACGATTCACCCCTCCACTTT.

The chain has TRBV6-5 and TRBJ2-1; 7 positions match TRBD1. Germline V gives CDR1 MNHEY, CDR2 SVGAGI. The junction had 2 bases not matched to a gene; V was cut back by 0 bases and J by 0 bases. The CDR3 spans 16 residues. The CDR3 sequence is CASSYSAGGSYNEQFF. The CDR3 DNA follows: TGTGCCAGCAGTTACTCGGCAGGGGGCTCCTACAATGAGCAGTTCTTC.

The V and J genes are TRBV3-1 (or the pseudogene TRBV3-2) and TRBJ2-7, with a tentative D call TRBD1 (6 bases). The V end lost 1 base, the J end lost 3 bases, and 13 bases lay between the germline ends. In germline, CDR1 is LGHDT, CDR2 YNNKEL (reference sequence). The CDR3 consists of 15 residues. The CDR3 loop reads CASSQGTGKGYEQYF. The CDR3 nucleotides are TGTGCCAGCAGCCAAGGTACAGGGAAAGGCTACGAGCAGTACTTC.

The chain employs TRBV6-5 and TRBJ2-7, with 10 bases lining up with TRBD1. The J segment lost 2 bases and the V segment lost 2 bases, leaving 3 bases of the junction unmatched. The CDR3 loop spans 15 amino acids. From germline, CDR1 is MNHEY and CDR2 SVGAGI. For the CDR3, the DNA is TGTGCCAGCAGTTACGGAGGGACAGGGGCCTACGAGCAGTACTTC. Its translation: CASSYGGTGAYEQYF.

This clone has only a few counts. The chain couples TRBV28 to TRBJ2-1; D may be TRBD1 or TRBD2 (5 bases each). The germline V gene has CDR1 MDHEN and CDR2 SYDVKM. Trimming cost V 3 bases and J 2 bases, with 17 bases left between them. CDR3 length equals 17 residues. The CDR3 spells CASSLGLRGAPYNEQFF. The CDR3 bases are TGTGCCAGCAGTTTGGGTTTAAGAGGGGCCCCCTACAATGAGCAGTTCTTC.

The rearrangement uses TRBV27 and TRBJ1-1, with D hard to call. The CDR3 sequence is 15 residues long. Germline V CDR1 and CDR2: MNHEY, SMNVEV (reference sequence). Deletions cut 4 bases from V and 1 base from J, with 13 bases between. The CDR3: CASSYMAPSNTEAFF. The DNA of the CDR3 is TGTGCCAGCAGTTATATGGCCCCATCGAACACTGAAGCTTTCTTT.

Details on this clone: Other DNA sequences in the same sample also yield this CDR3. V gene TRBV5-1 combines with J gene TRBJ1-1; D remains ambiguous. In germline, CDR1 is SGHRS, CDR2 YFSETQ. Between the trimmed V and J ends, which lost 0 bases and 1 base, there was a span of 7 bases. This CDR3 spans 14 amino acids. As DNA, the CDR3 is TGCGCCAGCAGCTTGGTTGGAGGGAACACTGAAGCTTTCTTT. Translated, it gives CASSLVGGNTEAFF.

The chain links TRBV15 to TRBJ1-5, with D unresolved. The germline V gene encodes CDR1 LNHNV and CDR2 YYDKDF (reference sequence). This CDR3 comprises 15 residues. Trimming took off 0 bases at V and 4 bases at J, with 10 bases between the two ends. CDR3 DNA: TGTGCCACCAGCAGAGATCGTGCCAGGAATCAGCCCCAGCATTTT. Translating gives CATSRDRARNQPQHF.

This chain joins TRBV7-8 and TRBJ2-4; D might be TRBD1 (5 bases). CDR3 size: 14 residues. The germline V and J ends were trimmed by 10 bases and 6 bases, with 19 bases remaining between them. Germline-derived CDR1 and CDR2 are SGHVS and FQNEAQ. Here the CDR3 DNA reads TGTGCCACCTCTCAAGTGCAGGGTGGAAACATTCAGTACTTC. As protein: CATSQVQGGNIQYF. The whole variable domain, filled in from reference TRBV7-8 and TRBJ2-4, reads GAGVSQSPRYKVAKRGQDVALRCDPISGHVSLFWYQQALGQGPEFLTYFQNEAQLDKSGLPSDRFFAERPEGSVSTLKIQRTQQEDSAVYLCATSQVQGGNIQYFGAGTRLSVL.

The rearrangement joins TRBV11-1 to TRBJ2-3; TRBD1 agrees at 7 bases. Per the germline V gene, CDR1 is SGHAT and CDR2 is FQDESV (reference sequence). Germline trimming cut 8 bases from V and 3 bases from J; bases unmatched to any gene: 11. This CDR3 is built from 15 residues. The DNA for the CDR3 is TGTGCCAGCCGGCGGCAGGGGGAAGGAACAGATACGCAGTATTTT. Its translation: CASRRQGEGTDTQYF.

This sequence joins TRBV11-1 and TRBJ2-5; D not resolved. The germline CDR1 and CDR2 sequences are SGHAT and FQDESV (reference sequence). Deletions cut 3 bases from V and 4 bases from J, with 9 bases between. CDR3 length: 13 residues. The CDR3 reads CASSFDLRETQYF. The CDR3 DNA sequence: TGTGCCAGCAGCTTCGATTTGCGAGAGACCCAGTACTTC.

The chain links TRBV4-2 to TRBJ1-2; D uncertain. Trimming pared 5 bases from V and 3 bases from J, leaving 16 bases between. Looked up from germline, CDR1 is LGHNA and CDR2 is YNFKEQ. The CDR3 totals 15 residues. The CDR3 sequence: CASSNRHPADYGYTF. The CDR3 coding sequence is TGTGCCAGCAGCAACAGACACCCTGCGGACTATGGCTACACCTTC.

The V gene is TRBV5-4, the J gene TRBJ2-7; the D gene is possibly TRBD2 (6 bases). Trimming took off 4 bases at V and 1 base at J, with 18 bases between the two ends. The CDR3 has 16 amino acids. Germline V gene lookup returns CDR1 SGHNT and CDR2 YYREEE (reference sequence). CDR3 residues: CASSPVPGLKSYEQYF. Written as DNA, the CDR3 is TGTGCCAGCAGCCCGGTTCCGGGACTGAAGTCCTACGAGCAGTACTTC.

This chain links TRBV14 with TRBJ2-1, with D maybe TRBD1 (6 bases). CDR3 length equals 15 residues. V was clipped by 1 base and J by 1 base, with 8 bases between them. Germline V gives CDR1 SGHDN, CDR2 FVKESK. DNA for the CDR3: TGTGCCAGCAGCCAAGGACAGGTATCCTACAATGAGCAGTTCTTC. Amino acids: CASSQGQVSYNEQFF.